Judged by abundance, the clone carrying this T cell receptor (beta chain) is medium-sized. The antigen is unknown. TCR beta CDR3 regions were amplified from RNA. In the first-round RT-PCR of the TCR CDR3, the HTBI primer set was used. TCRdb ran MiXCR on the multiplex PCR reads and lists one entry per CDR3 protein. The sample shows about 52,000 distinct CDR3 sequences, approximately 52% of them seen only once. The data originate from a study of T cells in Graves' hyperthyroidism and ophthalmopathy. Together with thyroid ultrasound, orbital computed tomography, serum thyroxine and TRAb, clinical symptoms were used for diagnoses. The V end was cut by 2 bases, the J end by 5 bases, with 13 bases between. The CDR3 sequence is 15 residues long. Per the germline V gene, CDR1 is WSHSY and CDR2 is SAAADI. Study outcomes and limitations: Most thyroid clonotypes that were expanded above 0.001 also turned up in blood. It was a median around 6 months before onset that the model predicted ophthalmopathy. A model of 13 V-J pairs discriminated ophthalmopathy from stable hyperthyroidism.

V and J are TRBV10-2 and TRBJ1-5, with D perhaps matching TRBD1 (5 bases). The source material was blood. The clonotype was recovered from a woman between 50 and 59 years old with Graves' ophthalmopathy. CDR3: CASSETRRGDQPQHF. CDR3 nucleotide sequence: TGCGCCAGCAGTGAGACTCGACGGGGGGATCAGCCCCAGCATTTT.